Below, one TCR beta chain is given with its context. The antigen is unknown. The PCR had 60 Vbeta and 13 Jbeta primers. The assay was immunoSEQ multiplex PCR, and TCRdb's table has in-frame clones only and misses some. Found here are 99,000 or so clones, about four fifths of them singletons; the top ten hold under 1.5%. This specimen comes from a study of cytomegalovirus exposure and HLA in healthy donors. Study results and limitations: The sole available immune exposure information was CMV serostatus. Within an earlier analysis, most TCR beta V segments proved productive either about 90% or about 30% of the time. Most TCRs appeared rarely, but some public TCRs recurred in many donors.

Nominal health characterized the donors when sampled, though unrecorded immune exposures were likely. V was pared by 8 bases and J by 0 bases, with 8 bases between. CDR3 size: 13 residues. From germline, CDR1 is LNHDA and CDR2 SQIVND (reference sequence). Sequenced sample: PBMCs. This TCR came from a man between 25 and 39 years old in good health and CMV-seronegative. This sequence joins TRBV19 and TRBJ1-3; D is unresolved. The CDR3 bases are TGTGCCAGTCAAGGGAGCTCTGGAAACACCATATATTTT. Encoded protein: CASQGSSGNTIYF.